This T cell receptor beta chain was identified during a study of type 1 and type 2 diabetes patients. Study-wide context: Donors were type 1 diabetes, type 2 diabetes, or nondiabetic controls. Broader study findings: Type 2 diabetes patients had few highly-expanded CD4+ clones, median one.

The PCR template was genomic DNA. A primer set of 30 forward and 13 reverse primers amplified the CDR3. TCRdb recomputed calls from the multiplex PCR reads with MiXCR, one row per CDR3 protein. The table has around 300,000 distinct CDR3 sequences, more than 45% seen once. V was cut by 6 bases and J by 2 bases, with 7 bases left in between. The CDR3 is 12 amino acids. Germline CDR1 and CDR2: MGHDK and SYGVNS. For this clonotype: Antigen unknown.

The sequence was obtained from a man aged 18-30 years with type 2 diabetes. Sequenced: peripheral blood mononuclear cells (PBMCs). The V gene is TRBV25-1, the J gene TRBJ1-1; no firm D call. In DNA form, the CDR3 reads TGTGCCAGCAGGGCGGGTAACACTGAAGCTTTCTTT. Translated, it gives CASRAGNTEAFF.